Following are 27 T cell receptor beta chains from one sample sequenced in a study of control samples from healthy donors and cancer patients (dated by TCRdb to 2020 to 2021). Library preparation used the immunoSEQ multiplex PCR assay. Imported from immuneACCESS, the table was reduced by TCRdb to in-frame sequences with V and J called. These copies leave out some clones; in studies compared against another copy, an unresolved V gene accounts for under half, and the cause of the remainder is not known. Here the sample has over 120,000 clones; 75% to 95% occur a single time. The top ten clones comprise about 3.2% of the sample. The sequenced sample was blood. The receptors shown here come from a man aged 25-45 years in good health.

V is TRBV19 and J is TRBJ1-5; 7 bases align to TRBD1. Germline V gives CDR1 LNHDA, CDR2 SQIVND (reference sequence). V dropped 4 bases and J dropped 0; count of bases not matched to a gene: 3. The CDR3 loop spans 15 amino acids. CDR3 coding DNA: TGTGCCAGTAGTACCACAGGGGTTAGCAATCAGCCCCAGCATTTT. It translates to CASSTTGVSNQPQHF.

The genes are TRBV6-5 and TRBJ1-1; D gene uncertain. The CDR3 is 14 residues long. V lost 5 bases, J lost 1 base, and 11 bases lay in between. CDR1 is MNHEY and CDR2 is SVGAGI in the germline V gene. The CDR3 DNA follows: TGTGCCAGCAGTCCCGGTGGGGAGAACACTGAAGCTTTCTTT. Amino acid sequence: CASSPGGENTEAFF.

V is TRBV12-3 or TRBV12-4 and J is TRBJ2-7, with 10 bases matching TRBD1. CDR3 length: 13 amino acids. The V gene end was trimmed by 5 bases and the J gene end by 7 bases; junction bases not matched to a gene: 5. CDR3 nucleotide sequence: TGTGCCAGCAGTCGACAGGGGGCGCGGGAGCAGTACTTC. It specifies CASSRQGAREQYF.

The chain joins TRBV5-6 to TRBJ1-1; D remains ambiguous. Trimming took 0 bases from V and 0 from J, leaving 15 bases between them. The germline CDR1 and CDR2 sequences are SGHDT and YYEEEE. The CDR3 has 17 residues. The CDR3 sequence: CASSLASSGPLNTEAFF. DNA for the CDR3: TGTGCCAGCAGCTTGGCAAGTTCAGGCCCGCTGAACACTGAAGCTTTCTTT.

In nucleotides, the CDR3 is TGCGCCAGCAGCTTGGATCAGGGCCAGGGCCGCGAGCAGTACTTC. It yields the protein CASSLDQGQGREQYF. The chain joins TRBV5-1 to TRBJ2-7, with D tentatively TRBD1 (5 bases). CDR1 is SGHRS and CDR2 is YFSETQ in the germline V gene. The CDR3 covers 15 residues. V lost 0 bases, J lost 6 bases, and 16 bases lay in between.

The CDR3 DNA reads TGTGCCAGCAGCCCCTCTGGTAGCTCCTACGAGCAGTACTTC. Residues: CASSPSGSSYEQYF. The rearrangement links TRBV6-5 to TRBJ2-7, with no clear D. CDR1 MNHEY and CDR2 SVGAGI come from the germline V gene. Trimming cost V 6 bases and J 0 bases, with 12 bases left between them. The CDR3 loop spans 14 amino acids.

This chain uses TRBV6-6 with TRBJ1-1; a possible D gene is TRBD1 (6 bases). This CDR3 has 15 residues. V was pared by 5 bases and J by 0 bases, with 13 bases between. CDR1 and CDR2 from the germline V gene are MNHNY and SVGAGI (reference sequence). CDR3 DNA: TGTGCCAGCAGTGGAGTGACAGGATTGAACACTGAAGCTTTCTTT. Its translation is CASSGVTGLNTEAFF.

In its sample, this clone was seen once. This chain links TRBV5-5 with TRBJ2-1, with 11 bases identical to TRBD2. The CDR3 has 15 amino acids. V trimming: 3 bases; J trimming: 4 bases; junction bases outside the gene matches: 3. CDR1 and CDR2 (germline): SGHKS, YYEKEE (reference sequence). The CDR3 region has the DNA TGTGCCAGCAGCTCCCGACTAGCGGGGTACAATGAGCAGTTCTTC. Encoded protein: CASSSRLAGYNEQFF.

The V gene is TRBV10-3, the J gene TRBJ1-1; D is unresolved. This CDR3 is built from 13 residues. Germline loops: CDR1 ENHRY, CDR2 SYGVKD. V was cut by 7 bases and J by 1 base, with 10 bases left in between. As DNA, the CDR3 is TGTGCCATCACTCCAAGGGAGAACACTGAAGCTTTCTTT. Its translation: CAITPRENTEAFF.

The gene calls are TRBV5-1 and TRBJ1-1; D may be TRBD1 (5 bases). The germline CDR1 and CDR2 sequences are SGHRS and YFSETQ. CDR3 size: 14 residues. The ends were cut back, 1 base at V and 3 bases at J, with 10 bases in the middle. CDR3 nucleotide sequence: TGCGCCAGCAGCTTGTACCAGGGTGACACTGAAGCTTTCTTT. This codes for CASSLYQGDTEAFF.

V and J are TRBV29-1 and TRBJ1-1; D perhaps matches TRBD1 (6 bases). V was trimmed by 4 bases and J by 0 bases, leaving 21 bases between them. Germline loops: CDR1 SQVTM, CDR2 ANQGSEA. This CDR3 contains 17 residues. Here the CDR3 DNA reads TGCAGCGTTGGGCCGGGAGGGGGGAGCCACATGAACACTGAAGCTTTCTTT. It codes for CSVGPGGGSHMNTEAFF. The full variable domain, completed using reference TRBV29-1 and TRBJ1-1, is SAVISQKPSRDICQRGTSLTIQCQVDSQVTMMFWYRQQPGQSLTLIATANQGSEATYESGFVIDKFPISRPNLTFSTLTVSNMSPEDSSIYLCSVGPGGGSHMNTEAFFGQGTRLTVV.

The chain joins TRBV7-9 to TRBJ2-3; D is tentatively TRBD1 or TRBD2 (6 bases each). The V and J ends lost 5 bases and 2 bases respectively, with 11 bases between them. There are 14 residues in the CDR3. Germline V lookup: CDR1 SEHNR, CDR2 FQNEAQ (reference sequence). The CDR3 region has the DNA TGTGCCAGCAGCAGGGGGGCGGACACAGATACGCAGTATTTT. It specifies CASSRGADTDTQYF.

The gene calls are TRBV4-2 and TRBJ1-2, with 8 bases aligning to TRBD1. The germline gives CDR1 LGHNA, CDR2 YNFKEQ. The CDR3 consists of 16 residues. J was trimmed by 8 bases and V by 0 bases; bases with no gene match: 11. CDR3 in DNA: TGTGCCAGCAGCCAAGATCAACAGGGGGGAGGAAAGGGCTACACCTTC. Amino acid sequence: CASSQDQQGGGKGYTF.

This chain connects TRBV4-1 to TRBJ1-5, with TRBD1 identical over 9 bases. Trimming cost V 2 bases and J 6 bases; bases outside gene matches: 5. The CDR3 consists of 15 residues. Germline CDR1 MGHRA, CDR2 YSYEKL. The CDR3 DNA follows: TGCGCCAGCAGCCAACACTTGGACAGGGGTCAGCCCCAGCATTTT. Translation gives CASSQHLDRGQPQHF.

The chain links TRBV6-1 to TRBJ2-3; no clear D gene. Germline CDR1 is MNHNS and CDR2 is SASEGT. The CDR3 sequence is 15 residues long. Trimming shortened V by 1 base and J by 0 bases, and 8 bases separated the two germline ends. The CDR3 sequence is CASSEDGYSTDTQYF. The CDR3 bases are TGTGCCAGCAGTGAAGACGGGTATAGCACAGATACGCAGTATTTT.

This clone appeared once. Here the CDR3 reads CASREQGANQPQHF. In DNA form, the CDR3 reads TGTGCCAGCAGAGAACAGGGGGCCAATCAGCCCCAGCATTTT. The chain is built from TRBV6-6 and TRBJ1-5; 9 bases are shared with TRBD1. The CDR3 totals 14 residues. J was trimmed by 3 bases and V by 6 bases; bases with no gene match: 3. Germline V gene sequence: CDR1 MNHNY, CDR2 SVGAGI (reference sequence).

The CDR3 nucleotides are TGTGCCAGCAGTGAAGCGACCGGGACAGGGTATGGCTACACCTTC. Encoded protein: CASSEATGTGYGYTF. This chain uses TRBV6-1 with TRBJ1-2, with TRBD1 identical over 9 bases. Germline values: CDR1 MNHNS, CDR2 SASEGT. The J segment lost 5 bases and the V segment lost 0 bases, leaving 4 bases of the junction unmatched. The CDR3 extends over 15 amino acids.

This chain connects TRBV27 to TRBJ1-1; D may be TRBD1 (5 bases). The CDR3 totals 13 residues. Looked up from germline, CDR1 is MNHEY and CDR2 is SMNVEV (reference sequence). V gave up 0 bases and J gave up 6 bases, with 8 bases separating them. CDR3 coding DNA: TGTGCCAGCAGTTTATCGTCAGGGTCTGAAGCTTTCTTT. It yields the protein CASSLSSGSEAFF.

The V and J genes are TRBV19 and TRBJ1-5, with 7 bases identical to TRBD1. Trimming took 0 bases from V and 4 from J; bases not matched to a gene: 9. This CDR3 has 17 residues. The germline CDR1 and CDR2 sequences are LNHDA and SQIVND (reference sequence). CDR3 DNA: TGTGCCAGTAGTATAGATAGGACAGGACATGGGAATCAGCCCCAGCATTTT. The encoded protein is CASSIDRTGHGNQPQHF.

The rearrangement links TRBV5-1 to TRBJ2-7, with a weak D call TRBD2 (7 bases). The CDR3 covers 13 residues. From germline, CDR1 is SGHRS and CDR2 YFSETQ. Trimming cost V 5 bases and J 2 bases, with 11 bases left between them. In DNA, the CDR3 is TGCGCCAGCAGAGCGGGACACCCCTACGAGCAGTACTTC. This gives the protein CASRAGHPYEQYF.

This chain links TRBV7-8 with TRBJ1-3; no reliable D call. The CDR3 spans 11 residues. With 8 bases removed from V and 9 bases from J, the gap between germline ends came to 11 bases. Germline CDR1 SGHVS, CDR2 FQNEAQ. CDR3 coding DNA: TGTGCCAGCGGGGATATTGGCACCATATATTTT. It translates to CASGDIGTIYF. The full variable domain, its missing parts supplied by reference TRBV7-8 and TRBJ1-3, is GAGVSQSPRYKVAKRGQDVALRCDPISGHVSLFWYQQALGQGPEFLTYFQNEAQLDKSGLPSDRFFAERPEGSVSTLKIQRTQQEDSAVYLCASGDIGTIYFGEGSWLTVV.

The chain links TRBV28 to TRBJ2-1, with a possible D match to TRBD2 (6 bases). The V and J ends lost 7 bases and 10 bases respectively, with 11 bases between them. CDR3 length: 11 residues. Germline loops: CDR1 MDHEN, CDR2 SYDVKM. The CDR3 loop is CASTLSGEQFF. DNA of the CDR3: TGTGCCAGCACTCTTAGCGGAGAGCAGTTCTTC.

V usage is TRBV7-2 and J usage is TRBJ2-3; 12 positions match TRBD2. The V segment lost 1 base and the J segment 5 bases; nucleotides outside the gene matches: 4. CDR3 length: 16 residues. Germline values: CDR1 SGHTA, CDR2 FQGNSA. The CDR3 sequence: CASSLVTSGGRDTQYF. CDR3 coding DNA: TGTGCCAGCAGCTTAGTCACTAGCGGGGGGAGAGATACGCAGTATTTT. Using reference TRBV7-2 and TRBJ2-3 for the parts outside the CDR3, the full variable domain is GAGVSQSPSNKVTEKGKDVELRCDPISGHTALYWYRQSLGQGLEFLIYFQGNSAPDKSGLPSDRFSAERTGGSVSTLTIQRTQQEDSAVYLCASSLVTSGGRDTQYFGPGTRLTVL.

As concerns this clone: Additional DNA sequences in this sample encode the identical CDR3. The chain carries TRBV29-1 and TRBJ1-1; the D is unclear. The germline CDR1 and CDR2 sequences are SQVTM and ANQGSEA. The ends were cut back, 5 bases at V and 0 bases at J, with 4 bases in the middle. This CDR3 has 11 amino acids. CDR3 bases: TGCAGCGTTACCTTGAACACTGAAGCTTTCTTT. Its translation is CSVTLNTEAFF.

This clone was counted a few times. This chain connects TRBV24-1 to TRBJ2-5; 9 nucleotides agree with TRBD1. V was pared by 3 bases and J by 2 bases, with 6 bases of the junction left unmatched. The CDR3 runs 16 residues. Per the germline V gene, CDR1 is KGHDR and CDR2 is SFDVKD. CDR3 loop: CATSDIMTGGQETQYF. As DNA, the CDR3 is TGTGCCACCAGTGATATTATGACAGGGGGGCAAGAGACCCAGTACTTC.

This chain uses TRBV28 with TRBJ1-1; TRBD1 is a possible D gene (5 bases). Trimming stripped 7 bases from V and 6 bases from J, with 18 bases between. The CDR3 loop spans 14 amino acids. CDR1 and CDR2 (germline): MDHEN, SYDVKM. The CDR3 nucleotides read TGTGCCAGCAACCCCTTGGGGGGGGAATCTGAAGCTTTCTTT. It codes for CASNPLGGESEAFF.

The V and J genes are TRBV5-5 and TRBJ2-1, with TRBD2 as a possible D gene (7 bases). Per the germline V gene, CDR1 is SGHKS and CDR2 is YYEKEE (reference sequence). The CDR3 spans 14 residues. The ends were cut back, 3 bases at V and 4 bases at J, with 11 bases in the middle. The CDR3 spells CASSSEGGYNEQFF. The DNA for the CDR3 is TGTGCCAGCAGCTCTGAGGGGGGGTACAATGAGCAGTTCTTC.